A selection of T cell receptor beta chains follows, all from one sample in a study of Graves' ophthalmopathy and Graves' hyperthyroidism. TCRdb re-analysed the multiplex PCR reads in MiXCR, keeping a single row per CDR3 protein. The table shows about 480,000 distinct CDR3 sequences, with 14% occurring only once. What was sequenced was blood. All receptors derive from a woman aged 30 to 39 with Graves' ophthalmopathy. Each CDR3 is given with its conserved first and last residue. A D gene is named only where the DNA matches it firmly. Some rows have no size entry. The others give once, few or many, or a class for an expanded clone.

abundance: many; j_gene: TRBJ2-5; v_gene: TRBV6-2/TRBV6-3; d_gene: TRBD2; CDR3nt: TGTGCCAGCAGTGCCGGACTAGCGGGGGGACAAGAGACCCAGTACTTC; CDR3aa: CASSAGLAGGQETQYF
abundance: many; j_gene: TRBJ2-2; v_gene: TRBV28; d_gene: NA; CDR3nt: TGTGCCAGCAGCCGACAGGAGGACACCGGGGAGCTGTTTTTT; CDR3aa: CASSRQEDTGELFF
abundance: many; j_gene: TRBJ1-2; v_gene: TRBV27; d_gene: TRBD1; CDR3nt: TGTGCCAGCAGAATAACAGGGGGCTATGGCTACACCTTC; CDR3aa: CASRITGGYGYTF
abundance: few; j_gene: TRBJ1-2; v_gene: TRBV2; d_gene: NA; CDR3nt: TGTGCCAGCACCCGTGGCCCTGGGGATGGCTACACCTTC; CDR3aa: CASTRGPGDGYTF
abundance: many; j_gene: TRBJ1-5; v_gene: TRBV19; d_gene: NA; CDR3nt: TGTGCCAGTAGTATCCGGGACGGTTATCAGCCCCAGCATTTT; CDR3aa: CASSIRDGYQPQHF
abundance: many; j_gene: TRBJ1-1; v_gene: TRBV2; d_gene: NA; CDR3nt: TGTGCCAGCGTCCGTATAGAAGCTTTCTTT; CDR3aa: CASVRIEAFF
abundance: many; j_gene: TRBJ2-7; v_gene: TRBV7-9; d_gene: NA; CDR3nt: TGTGCCAGCACCTCCGGACACTACGAGCAGTACTTC; CDR3aa: CASTSGHYEQYF
abundance: many; j_gene: TRBJ1-2; v_gene: TRBV5-5; d_gene: NA; CDR3nt: TGTGCCAGCAGCTTGGTATTCGGGGAGACCTATGGCTACACCTTC; CDR3aa: CASSLVFGETYGYTF
abundance: NA; j_gene: TRBJ1-2; v_gene: TRBV11-2; d_gene: NA; CDR3nt: TGTGCCAGCAGCTTAGATCCGACTTACTATGGCTACACCTTC; CDR3aa: CASSLDPTYYGYTF
abundance: many; j_gene: TRBJ1-5; v_gene: TRBV6-1; d_gene: TRBD1; CDR3nt: TGTGCCAGCAGCCAAAGGGACAGTAGCAATCAGCCCCAGCATTTT; CDR3aa: CASSQRDSSNQPQHF
abundance: many; j_gene: TRBJ1-1; v_gene: TRBV7-3; d_gene: NA; CDR3nt: TGTGCCAGCAGCTTTGAAGGGTTGGTCGCTGAAGCTTTCTTT; CDR3aa: CASSFEGLVAEAFF
abundance: few; j_gene: TRBJ2-2; v_gene: TRBV2; d_gene: NA; CDR3nt: TGTGCCAGCAGTGACAGGAAGGACACCGGGGAGCTGTTTTTT; CDR3aa: CASSDRKDTGELFF
abundance: many; j_gene: TRBJ2-7; v_gene: TRBV6-5; d_gene: NA; CDR3nt: TGTGCCAGCAGTTACGCTAGCGACAGTTCCTACGAGCAGTACTTC; CDR3aa: CASSYASDSSYEQYF
abundance: many; j_gene: TRBJ1-2; v_gene: TRBV7-9; d_gene: TRBD1; CDR3nt: TGTGCCAGCAGCTTAGGACAGGGGGCACGCTATGGCTACACCTTC; CDR3aa: CASSLGQGARYGYTF
abundance: NA; j_gene: TRBJ1-3; v_gene: TRBV20-1; d_gene: TRBD1; CDR3nt: TGCAGTGCTATGACAGGGGGTTTTTCTGGAAACACCATATATTTT; CDR3aa: CSAMTGGFSGNTIYF
abundance: NA; j_gene: TRBJ2-7; v_gene: TRBV6-1; d_gene: NA; CDR3nt: TGTGCCAGCAGGGCAGGGGGGGGCGAGCAGTACTTC; CDR3aa: CASRAGGGEQYF
abundance: many; j_gene: TRBJ2-7; v_gene: TRBV28; d_gene: NA; CDR3nt: TGTGCCAGCAGCAGGGGAGCCTACGAGCAGTACTTC; CDR3aa: CASSRGAYEQYF
abundance: NA; j_gene: TRBJ1-2; v_gene: TRBV7-9; d_gene: NA; CDR3nt: TGTGCCAGCAGCCCAGAAGTCAACTATGGCTACACCTTC; CDR3aa: CASSPEVNYGYTF
abundance: many; j_gene: TRBJ1-6; v_gene: TRBV30; d_gene: NA; CDR3nt: TGTGCCTGGAGTGTACTTGGGGGAAGGGAACCCCTCCACTTT; CDR3aa: CAWSVLGGREPLHF
abundance: many; j_gene: TRBJ1-2; v_gene: TRBV28; d_gene: NA; CDR3nt: TGTGCCAGCAGGAATCCCCAAGCAACCGGCTACACCTTC; CDR3aa: CASRNPQATGYTF
abundance: many; j_gene: TRBJ2-7; v_gene: TRBV6-1; d_gene: TRBD2; CDR3nt: TGTGCCAGCAGCCGGGGACTAGCGGGAGGAATCTACGAGCAGTACTTC; CDR3aa: CASSRGLAGGIYEQYF
abundance: many; j_gene: TRBJ2-5; v_gene: TRBV7-9; d_gene: NA; CDR3nt: TGTGCCAGCAGCTCATCAGGGTACCAAGAGACCCAGTACTTC; CDR3aa: CASSSSGYQETQYF
abundance: many; j_gene: TRBJ1-5; v_gene: TRBV28; d_gene: TRBD1; CDR3nt: TGTGCCAGCAGTTCCTCCAAGGGGACAGCTAACAATCAGCCCCAGCATTTT; CDR3aa: CASSSSKGTANNQPQHF
abundance: NA; j_gene: TRBJ2-2; v_gene: TRBV7-3; d_gene: NA; CDR3nt: TGTGCCAGCAGCCGTTTAGGTCCGGCCGGGGAGCTGTTTTTT; CDR3aa: CASSRLGPAGELFF
abundance: many; j_gene: TRBJ1-2; v_gene: TRBV20-1; d_gene: NA; CDR3nt: TGCAGTGCTAGTCCGGCTAACTATGGCTACACCTTC; CDR3aa: CSASPANYGYTF
abundance: few; j_gene: TRBJ2-2; v_gene: TRBV3-1; d_gene: TRBD1; CDR3nt: TGTGCCAGCAGCCAGACAGGGTTAGGCACCGGGGAGCTGTTTTTT; CDR3aa: CASSQTGLGTGELFF
abundance: many; j_gene: TRBJ2-2; v_gene: TRBV12-3/TRBV12-4; d_gene: NA; CDR3nt: TGTGCCGGCAGGCACCAACAGGGGAACACCGGGGAGCTGTTTTTT; CDR3aa: CAGRHQQGNTGELFF
abundance: many; j_gene: TRBJ2-7; v_gene: TRBV11-2; d_gene: TRBD1; CDR3nt: TGTGCCAGCAGCTCTACCGGACAGGGTTTCAACGAGCAGTACTTC; CDR3aa: CASSSTGQGFNEQYF
abundance: many; j_gene: TRBJ2-4; v_gene: TRBV29-1; d_gene: NA; CDR3nt: TGCAGCGTTGAAATAGGGGACACAGCCAAAAACATTCAGTACTTC; CDR3aa: CSVEIGDTAKNIQYF
abundance: few; j_gene: TRBJ2-4; v_gene: TRBV11-3; d_gene: NA; CDR3nt: TGTGCCAGCAGCTTATCAGGGTCCAAAAACATTCAGTACTTC; CDR3aa: CASSLSGSKNIQYF
abundance: NA; j_gene: TRBJ2-7; v_gene: TRBV2; d_gene: NA; CDR3nt: TGTGCCACCTACTACCGGGACCACCAGGGTAGTAGCTACGGGCAGTACTTC; CDR3aa: CATYYRDHQGSSYGQYF
abundance: few; j_gene: TRBJ2-4; v_gene: TRBV18; d_gene: TRBD2; CDR3nt: TGTGCCAGCTCACCCGGGACTAGCGGGAGTTGGCAAAACATTCAGTACTTC; CDR3aa: CASSPGTSGSWQNIQYF
abundance: NA; j_gene: TRBJ2-1; v_gene: TRBV12-3/TRBV12-4; d_gene: TRBD2; CDR3nt: TGTGCCAGCAGTTTCCTAGCGGGGGGGAACAACAATGAGCAGTTCTTC; CDR3aa: CASSFLAGGNNNEQFF
abundance: many; j_gene: TRBJ2-7; v_gene: TRBV6-1; d_gene: NA; CDR3nt: TGTGCCAGCTCTTCGCGGGACATAGGCTACGAGCAGTACTTC; CDR3aa: CASSSRDIGYEQYF
abundance: NA; j_gene: TRBJ1-2; v_gene: TRBV13; d_gene: TRBD1; CDR3nt: TGTGCCAGCACCCCAGGGGGGGGCAGGCTGAGCTACACCTTC; CDR3aa: CASTPGGGRLSYTF
abundance: many; j_gene: TRBJ1-3; v_gene: TRBV14; d_gene: TRBD1; CDR3nt: TGTGCCAGCAGCCAAGCCCGGGACAGAGGAAACACCATATATTTT; CDR3aa: CASSQARDRGNTIYF
abundance: many; j_gene: TRBJ1-6; v_gene: TRBV27; d_gene: NA; CDR3nt: TGTGCCAGCAGTTGGAGACAGGCCTCTAATTCACCCCTCCACTTT; CDR3aa: CASSWRQASNSPLHF
abundance: NA; j_gene: TRBJ1-2; v_gene: TRBV18; d_gene: NA; CDR3nt: TGTGCCAGCTCACGTGGGGCTGGTTATGGCTACACCTTC; CDR3aa: CASSRGAGYGYTF
abundance: many; j_gene: TRBJ1-2; v_gene: TRBV15; d_gene: NA; CDR3nt: TGTGCCACCAGCAGAGATAAGGGGACCTCTAACTATGGCTACACCTTC; CDR3aa: CATSRDKGTSNYGYTF
abundance: many; j_gene: TRBJ1-6; v_gene: TRBV6-5; d_gene: NA; CDR3nt: TGTGCCAGCAGTTCCGGCTCCTATAATTCACCCCTCCACTTT; CDR3aa: CASSSGSYNSPLHF
abundance: many; j_gene: TRBJ2-3; v_gene: TRBV2; d_gene: TRBD2; CDR3nt: TGTGCCAGCAGGGAAGCTAGCGGGGGGGCCGGGAGAGATACGCAGTATTTT; CDR3aa: CASREASGGAGRDTQYF
abundance: many; j_gene: TRBJ1-5; v_gene: TRBV20-1; d_gene: NA; CDR3nt: TGCAGTGCTAGAACCTATGGGGGTCCCCAGCATTTT; CDR3aa: CSARTYGGPQHF
abundance: few; j_gene: TRBJ2-2; v_gene: TRBV11-2; d_gene: NA; CDR3nt: TGTGCCAGCAGCTTCCCGGGACGCCCCTCAGGCGGGGAGCTGTTTTTT; CDR3aa: CASSFPGRPSGGELFF
abundance: many; j_gene: TRBJ1-2; v_gene: TRBV10-3; d_gene: NA; CDR3nt: TGTGCCATCAGTGAGCGGGGGAGCCTTTCTAACTATGGCTACACCTTC; CDR3aa: CAISERGSLSNYGYTF
abundance: many; j_gene: TRBJ2-5; v_gene: TRBV15; d_gene: NA; CDR3nt: TGTGCCACCAGCAGAAGTATAGCGGAACAAGAGACCCAGTACTTC; CDR3aa: CATSRSIAEQETQYF
abundance: many; j_gene: TRBJ1-1; v_gene: TRBV9; d_gene: NA; CDR3nt: TGTGCCAGCAGCGTAGACGAGGGGATGGGGACTGAAGCTTTCTTT; CDR3aa: CASSVDEGMGTEAFF
abundance: many; j_gene: TRBJ2-4; v_gene: TRBV11-3; d_gene: NA; CDR3nt: TGTGCCAGCAGCTCTTACTCGATAGCGGTAGCCAAAAACATTCAGTACTTC; CDR3aa: CASSSYSIAVAKNIQYF
abundance: many; j_gene: TRBJ1-2; v_gene: TRBV6-1; d_gene: NA; CDR3nt: TGTGCCAGCAGTAAGACTAACTATGGCTACACCTTC; CDR3aa: CASSKTNYGYTF
abundance: NA; j_gene: TRBJ1-3; v_gene: TRBV20-1; d_gene: NA; CDR3nt: TGCAGTGCTAGAGCCCCCCCTGGAAACACCATATATTTT; CDR3aa: CSARAPPGNTIYF
abundance: many; j_gene: TRBJ2-5; v_gene: TRBV6-1; d_gene: NA; CDR3nt: TGTGCCAGCAGTACCGGACGCAGCCAAGAGACCCAGTACTTC; CDR3aa: CASSTGRSQETQYF
abundance: many; j_gene: TRBJ2-7; v_gene: TRBV6-1; d_gene: NA; CDR3nt: TGTGCCAGCAGCTTGCAAGCGAGCTCCTACGAGCAGTACTTC; CDR3aa: CASSLQASSYEQYF
abundance: many; j_gene: TRBJ2-7; v_gene: TRBV28; d_gene: NA; CDR3nt: TGTACCAGCAAACACTCCCACGAGCAGTACTTC; CDR3aa: CTSKHSHEQYF
abundance: NA; j_gene: TRBJ1-2; v_gene: TRBV5-1; d_gene: TRBD1; CDR3nt: TGCGCCTGCAGTCCCCTAGGACAGGGTTCTAACTATGGCTACACCTTC; CDR3aa: CACSPLGQGSNYGYTF
abundance: many; j_gene: TRBJ1-2; v_gene: TRBV6-1; d_gene: NA; CDR3nt: TGTGCCAGCAGCGGAATCCTTGGACAGTACGGGGCCTATGGCTACACCTTC; CDR3aa: CASSGILGQYGAYGYTF
abundance: once; j_gene: TRBJ1-5; v_gene: TRBV19; d_gene: NA; CDR3nt: TGTGCCTCCATGAGGGAAAGCAATCAGCCCCAGCATTTT; CDR3aa: CASMRESNQPQHF
abundance: many; j_gene: TRBJ1-1; v_gene: TRBV6-5; d_gene: NA; CDR3nt: TGTGCCAGCAGTTTTTCGCGGGACACTGAAGCTTTCTTT; CDR3aa: CASSFSRDTEAFF
abundance: few; j_gene: TRBJ2-7; v_gene: TRBV7-6; d_gene: NA; CDR3nt: TGTGCCAGCAGTCCAAGGGGGCTAGCGGACTCCTACGAGCAGTACTTC; CDR3aa: CASSPRGLADSYEQYF
abundance: many; j_gene: TRBJ1-5; v_gene: TRBV4-1; d_gene: NA; CDR3nt: TGCGCCAGCAGCCAAGGGGACGGCGGACACCGGAGCAATCAGCCCCAGCATTTT; CDR3aa: CASSQGDGGHRSNQPQHF